This TCR beta chain was found in a study of T cells in Graves' hyperthyroidism and ophthalmopathy (dated by TCRdb to 2018 to 2020). In the study overall: Peripheral blood samples were taken at initial diagnosis, before any treatment was given. A discovery cohort of roughly 96 patients, roughly 40 with Graves' ophthalmopathy and approximately 60 with stable Graves' hyperthyroidism, was used to find distinguishing TCR V-J signatures. An independent validation cohort of around 19 hyperthyroidism patients and roughly 16 patients who later progressed to ophthalmopathy tested prospective prediction of ophthalmopathy. The 100 discovery patients were divided at random into training and test sets in a 7:3 ratio. In addition, the study compared T-cell repertoires in thyroid tissue and in blood from over 5 Graves' hyperthyroidism patients. Once sampling was done, hyperthyroidism patients were given methimazole at a starting dose of 30 mg daily, whereas ophthalmopathy patients were given high-dose intravenous methylprednisolone. According to the paper, TCR Vbeta CDR3 sequencing was carried out on 120 to 150 peripheral blood samples, which came from under 50 ophthalmopathy, 75 or so hyperthyroidism and about 17 progressor patients. The research as a whole found: Blood samples also contained most of the expanded thyroid clonotypes (frequency above 0.001), which suggests that blood repertoires may reflect thyroid immune responses. Sample size was not statistically predetermined, and blinding of investigators to group allocation was not performed. In validation, the model predicted progression to ophthalmopathy a median of about 6.8 months before onset, with over 60% sensitivity and 72.22% specificity. A 13 V-J signature model separated ophthalmopathy from stable hyperthyroidism, with roughly 88% sensitivity and roughly 81% specificity in cross-validation and 80%/75% in testing.

The TCR beta CDR3 regions were amplified from the RNA transcripts. The TCR CDR3 was subjected to a first round of RT-PCR using the HTBI primer set and the Qiagen OneStep RT-PCR kit. A second multiplex PCR round built the libraries, followed by size selection and purification. The libraries were sequenced on an Illumina HiSeq2000 using paired-end 100 bp reads. The authors processed their data as follows. SOAPnuke was used to process the raw data, throwing out any read that contained adapters or uncalled bases, had a mean Phred below 15, or lacked an exact constant-primer or identifier match. High-quality paired reads were merged with COPE v1.2.5, and unique nucleotide sequences were defined as clonotypes. MiTCR v1.1 was used to align clonotypes to the IMGT TRBV, TRBD and TRBJ reference segments. Only V-J combinations with frequency above 0.0001, covering 99% to 99.2% of repertoires, were analysed. A TCS score was defined as the ratio between F50 (clonal expansion) and ExV (chaos), using BLOSUM62-based TCRdist between CDR3 peptides within each V-J. Welch's t-statistics and random forest reduced just over 500 V-J features to roughly 13, which were used in a naive Bayes classifier (R e1071). Through fastp at Q25 and MiXCR, TCRdb rebuilt clones from the public reads, retaining in-frame beta chains. Duplicate CDR3 protein sequences are folded into a single record with the most common DNA and genes. The V and J calls shown here were made by TCRdb, not taken from the authors' results. The sample records 150,000 or so distinct CDR3 sequences, roughly a fifth of which are singletons. Roughly 71% of the sample rests with the top ten.

Sequences SGHAT (CDR1) and FQNNGV (CDR2) are obtained from the germline V gene. V is pared back by 1 base and J by 4 bases, with 10 bases lying between the germline termini. There are 14 amino acids in the CDR3, from cysteine to phenylalanine inclusive. Only the CDR3 part of the read is kept: 42 bases, read in frame from the first base. The hyperthyroidism patients were between 18 and 65 years old and newly diagnosed, with a disease duration of less than 2 months. Any patient with an uncontrolled infection, another autoimmune disease, pregnancy or lactation was excluded. Diagnoses were established on the basis of clinical symptoms, serum thyroxine and TRAb, thyroid ultrasound, and orbital computed tomography. For progressor patients, blood was drawn at the first diagnosis of hyperthyroidism, before any ophthalmopathy symptoms had appeared. Ficoll-Paque density gradient centrifugation was used to isolate PBMCs from under 11 ml of fresh peripheral blood. Progressor patients were defined as those initially diagnosed with Graves' hyperthyroidism in whom ophthalmopathy developed during follow-up. Total RNA was extracted with Trizol reagent, and quality was checked on an Agilent 2100 Bioanalyzer.

The table lists this clonotype with many counts. The specificity of this receptor is unknown. No clone much larger than this one lies a single base away; base qualities are absent. What was sequenced was blood. The sequence links TRBV11-2 to TRBJ2-5; tentative D gene TRBD2, with 6 bases matching. The clonotype originates from a woman in her forties or fifties with Graves' hyperthyroidism that later progressed to Graves' ophthalmopathy. The bases are TGTGCCAGCAGCTTAGTACTAGCCGGAGAGACCCAGTACTTC. The translation is CASSLVLAGETQYF.